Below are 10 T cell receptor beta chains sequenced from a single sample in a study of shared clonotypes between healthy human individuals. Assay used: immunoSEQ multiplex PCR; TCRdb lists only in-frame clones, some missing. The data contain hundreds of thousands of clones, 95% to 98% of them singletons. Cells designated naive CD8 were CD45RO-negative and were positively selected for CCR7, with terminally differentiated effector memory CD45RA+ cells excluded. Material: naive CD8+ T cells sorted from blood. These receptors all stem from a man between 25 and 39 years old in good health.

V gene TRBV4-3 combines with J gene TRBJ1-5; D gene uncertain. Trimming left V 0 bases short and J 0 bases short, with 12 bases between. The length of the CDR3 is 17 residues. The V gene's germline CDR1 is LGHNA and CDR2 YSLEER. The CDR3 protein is CASSQDMARNSNQPQHF. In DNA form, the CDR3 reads TGCGCCAGCAGCCAAGATATGGCTCGGAATAGCAATCAGCCCCAGCATTTT.

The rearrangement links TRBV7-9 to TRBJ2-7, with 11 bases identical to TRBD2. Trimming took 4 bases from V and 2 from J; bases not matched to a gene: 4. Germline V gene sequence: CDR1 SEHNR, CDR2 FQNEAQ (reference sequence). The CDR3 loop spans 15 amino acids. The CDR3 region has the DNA TGTGCCAGCAGCTCCCGACTAGCGGGAACCTACGAGCAGTACTTC. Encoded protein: CASSSRLAGTYEQYF.

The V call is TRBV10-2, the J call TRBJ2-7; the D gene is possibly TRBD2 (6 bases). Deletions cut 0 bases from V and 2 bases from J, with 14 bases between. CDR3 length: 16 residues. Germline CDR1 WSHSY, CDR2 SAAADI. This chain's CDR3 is CASSESAGRNTYEQYF. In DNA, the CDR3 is TGCGCCAGCAGTGAGTCGGCGGGGAGGAACACCTACGAGCAGTACTTC.

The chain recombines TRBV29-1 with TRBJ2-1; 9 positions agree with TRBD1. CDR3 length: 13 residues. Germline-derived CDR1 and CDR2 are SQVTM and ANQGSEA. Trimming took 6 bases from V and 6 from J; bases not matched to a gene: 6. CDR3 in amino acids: CSVDRTGVNEQFF. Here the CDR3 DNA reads TGCAGCGTGGACAGGACAGGGGTCAATGAGCAGTTCTTC.

As DNA, the CDR3 is TGTGCCAGCACCCAAGGGCGGGTAAGGTACAATGAGCAGTTCTTC. Protein sequence: CASTQGRVRYNEQFF. The chain joins TRBV6-6 to TRBJ2-1; D may be TRBD2 (5 bases). The CDR3 sequence is 15 residues long. From germline, CDR1 is MNHNY and CDR2 SVGAGI (reference sequence). Trimming removed 7 bases at V and 4 bases at J, with 17 bases between.

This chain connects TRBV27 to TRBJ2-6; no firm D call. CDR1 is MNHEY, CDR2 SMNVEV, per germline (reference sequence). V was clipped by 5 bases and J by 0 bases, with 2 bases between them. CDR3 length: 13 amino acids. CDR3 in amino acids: CASSASGANVLTF. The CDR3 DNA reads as TGTGCCAGCAGTGCCTCTGGGGCCAACGTCCTGACTTTC.

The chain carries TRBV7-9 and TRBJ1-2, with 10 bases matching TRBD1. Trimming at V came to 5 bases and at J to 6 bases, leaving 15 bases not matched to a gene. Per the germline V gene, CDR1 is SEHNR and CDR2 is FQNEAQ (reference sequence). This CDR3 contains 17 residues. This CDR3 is CASSPPRSWDRGNGYTF. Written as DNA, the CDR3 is TGTGCCAGCAGCCCCCCTAGATCTTGGGACAGGGGAAATGGCTACACCTTC. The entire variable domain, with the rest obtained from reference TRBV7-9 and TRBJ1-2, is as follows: DTGVSQNPRHKITKRGQNVTFRCDPISEHNRLYWYRQTLGQGPEFLTYFQNEAQLEKSRLLSDRFSAERPKGSFSTLEIQRTEQGDSAMYLCASSPPRSWDRGNGYTFGSGTRLTVV.

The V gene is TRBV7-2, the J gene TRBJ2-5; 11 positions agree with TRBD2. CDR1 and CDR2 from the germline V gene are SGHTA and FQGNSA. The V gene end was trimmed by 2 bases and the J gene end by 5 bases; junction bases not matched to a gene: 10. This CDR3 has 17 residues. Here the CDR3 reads CASSLNVLAGEVETQYF. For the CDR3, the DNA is TGTGCCAGCAGCTTAAACGTACTAGCGGGAGAGGTGGAGACCCAGTACTTC.

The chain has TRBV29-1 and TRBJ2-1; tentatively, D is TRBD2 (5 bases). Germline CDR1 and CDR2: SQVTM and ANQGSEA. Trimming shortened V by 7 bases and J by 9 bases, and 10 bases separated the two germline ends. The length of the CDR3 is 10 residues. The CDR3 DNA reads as TGCAGCGCAAGAGAGGGTGAGCAGTTCTTC. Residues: CSAREGEQFF.

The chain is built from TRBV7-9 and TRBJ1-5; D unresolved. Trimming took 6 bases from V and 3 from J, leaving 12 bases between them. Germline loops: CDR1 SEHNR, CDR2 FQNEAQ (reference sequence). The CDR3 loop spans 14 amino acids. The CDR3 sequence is CASRFRRDNQPQHF. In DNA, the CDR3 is TGTGCCAGCAGATTCCGGAGGGACAATCAGCCCCAGCATTTT. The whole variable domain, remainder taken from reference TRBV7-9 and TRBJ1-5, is DTGVSQNPRHKITKRGQNVTFRCDPISEHNRLYWYRQTLGQGPEFLTYFQNEAQLEKSRLLSDRFSAERPKGSFSTLEIQRTEQGDSAMYLCASRFRRDNQPQHFGDGTRLSIL.